This T cell receptor (beta chain) was sequenced in a study of CD8 T cells in Susac syndrome. Random hexamers were used to reverse transcribe an amount of roughly 0.5 to 1 ug RNA. Amplification of TCR beta CDR3 by immunoSEQ multiplex PCR spanned 54 Vbeta and 13 Jbeta. TCRdb fed the immunoSEQ multiplex PCR reads into MiXCR, producing one record per CDR3 protein. The table records approximately 150,000 distinct CDR3 sequences, around 94% of them present only once. Trimming removed 6 bases at V and 7 bases at J, with 16 bases between. Germline CDR1 is MDHEN and CDR2 is SYDVKM. The CDR3 covers 13 residues. Peripheral blood CD8+ and CD4+ T cells were profiled by TCR beta sequencing.

Source material: CD4+ T cells from PBMCs. V usage is TRBV28 and J usage is TRBJ2-7; D possibly uses TRBD1 or TRBD2 (5 bases each). This TCR was sampled from a human donor in good health. CDR3 DNA: TGTGCCAGCAGGTCCGGGACGATAGAGGAGCAGTACTTC. Translated, it gives CASRSGTIEEQYF.